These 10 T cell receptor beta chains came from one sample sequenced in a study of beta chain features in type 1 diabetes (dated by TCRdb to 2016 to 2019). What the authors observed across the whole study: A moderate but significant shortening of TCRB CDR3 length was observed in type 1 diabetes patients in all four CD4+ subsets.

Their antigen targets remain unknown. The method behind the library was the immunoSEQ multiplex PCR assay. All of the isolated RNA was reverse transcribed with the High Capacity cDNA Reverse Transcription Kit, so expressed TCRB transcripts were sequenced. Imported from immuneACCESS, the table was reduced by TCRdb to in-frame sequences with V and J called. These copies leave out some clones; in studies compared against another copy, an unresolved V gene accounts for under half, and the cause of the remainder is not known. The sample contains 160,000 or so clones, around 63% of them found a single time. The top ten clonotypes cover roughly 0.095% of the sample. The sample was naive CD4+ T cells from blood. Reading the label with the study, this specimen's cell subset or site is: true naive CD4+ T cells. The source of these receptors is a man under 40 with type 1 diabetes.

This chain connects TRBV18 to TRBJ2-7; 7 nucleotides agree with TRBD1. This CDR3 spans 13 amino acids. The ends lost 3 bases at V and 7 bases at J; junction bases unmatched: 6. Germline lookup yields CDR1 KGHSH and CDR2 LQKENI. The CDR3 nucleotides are TGTGCCAGCTCACCGCAGGACAGGCAGGAGCAGTACTTC. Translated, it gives CASSPQDRQEQYF. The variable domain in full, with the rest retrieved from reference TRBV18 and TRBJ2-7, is NAGVMQNPRHLVRRRGQEARLRCSPMKGHSHVYWYRQLPEEGLKFMVYLQKENIIDESGMPKERFSAEFPKEGPSILRIQQVVRGDSAAYFCASSPQDRQEQYFGPGTRLTVT.

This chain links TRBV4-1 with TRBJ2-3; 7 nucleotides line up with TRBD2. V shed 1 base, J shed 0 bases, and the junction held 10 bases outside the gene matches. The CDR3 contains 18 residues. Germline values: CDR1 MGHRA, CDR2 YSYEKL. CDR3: CASSQGASGGPSTDTQYF. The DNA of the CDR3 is TGCGCCAGCAGCCAAGGCGCTAGCGGAGGTCCTAGCACAGATACGCAGTATTTT.

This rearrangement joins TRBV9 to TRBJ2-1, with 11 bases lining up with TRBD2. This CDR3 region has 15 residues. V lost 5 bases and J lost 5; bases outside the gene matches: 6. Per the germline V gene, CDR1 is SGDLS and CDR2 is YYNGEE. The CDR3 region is CASRAAGLADNEQFF. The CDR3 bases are TGTGCCAGCAGGGCCGCGGGACTAGCGGACAATGAGCAGTTCTTC.

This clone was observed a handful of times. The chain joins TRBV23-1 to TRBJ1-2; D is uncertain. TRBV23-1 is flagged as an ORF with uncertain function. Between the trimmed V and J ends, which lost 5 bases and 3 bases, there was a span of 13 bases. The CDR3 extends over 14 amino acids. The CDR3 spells CASSSPRSHYGYTF. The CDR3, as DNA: TGCGCCAGCAGTTCACCGAGGAGCCACTATGGCTACACCTTC.

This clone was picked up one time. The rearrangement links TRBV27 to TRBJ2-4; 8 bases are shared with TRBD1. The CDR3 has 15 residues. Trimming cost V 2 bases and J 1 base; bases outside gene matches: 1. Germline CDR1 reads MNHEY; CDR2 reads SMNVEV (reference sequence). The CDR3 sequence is CASSLQGAAKNIQYF. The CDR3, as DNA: TGTGCCAGCAGTTTACAGGGGGCTGCCAAAAACATTCAGTACTTC.

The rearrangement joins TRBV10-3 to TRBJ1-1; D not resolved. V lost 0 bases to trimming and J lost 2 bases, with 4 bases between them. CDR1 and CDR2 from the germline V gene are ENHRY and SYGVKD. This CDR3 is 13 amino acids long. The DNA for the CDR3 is TGTGCCATCAGTGAGTCGAGAAACACTGAAGCTTTCTTT. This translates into CAISESRNTEAFF.

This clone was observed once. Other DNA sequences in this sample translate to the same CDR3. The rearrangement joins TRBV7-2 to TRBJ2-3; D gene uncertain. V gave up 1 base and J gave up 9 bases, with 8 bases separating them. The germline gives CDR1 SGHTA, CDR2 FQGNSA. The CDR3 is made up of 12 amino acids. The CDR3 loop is CASSLVAGTQYF. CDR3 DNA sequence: TGTGCCAGCAGCTTAGTGGCCGGCACGCAGTATTTT.

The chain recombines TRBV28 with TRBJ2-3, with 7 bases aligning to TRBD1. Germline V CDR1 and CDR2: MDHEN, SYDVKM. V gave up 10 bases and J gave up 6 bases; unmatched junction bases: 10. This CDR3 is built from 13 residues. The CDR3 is CATSTGSSDTQYF. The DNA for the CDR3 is TGTGCCACCTCGACAGGGTCATCCGATACGCAGTATTTT.

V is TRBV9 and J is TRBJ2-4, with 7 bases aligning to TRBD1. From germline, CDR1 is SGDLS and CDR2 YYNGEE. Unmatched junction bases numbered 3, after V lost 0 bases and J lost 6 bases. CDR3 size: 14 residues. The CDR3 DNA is TGTGCCAGCAGCGTAGGACAGGGCGGAAACATTCAGTACTTC. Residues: CASSVGQGGNIQYF.

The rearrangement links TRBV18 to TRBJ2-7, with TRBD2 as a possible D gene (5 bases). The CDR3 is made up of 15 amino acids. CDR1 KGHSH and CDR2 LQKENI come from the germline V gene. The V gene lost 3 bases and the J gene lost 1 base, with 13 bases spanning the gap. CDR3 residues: CASSPLEALSYEQYF. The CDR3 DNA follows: TGTGCCAGCTCACCGCTGGAGGCTCTTTCCTACGAGCAGTACTTC.